The rows below give T cell receptor beta chains drawn from one sample of a study of CD8+ T cells in alopecia areata. Some clones are missing from TCRdb's copy, which holds only in-frame ones; the method was immunoSEQ multiplex PCR. This table has 130,000 or so clones, roughly nine tenths appearing once. This specimen was CD8+ T cells sorted from blood, taken at week 4, from a patient treated with tofacitinib. The receptors here all came from a human donor with alopecia areata. Both conserved end residues are part of each CDR3. The order of the fields is V gene, J gene, CDR3 protein.

TRBV5-6	TRBJ2-7	CASMTSGNLYEQYF
TRBV27	TRBJ2-7	CASLSGDSYEQYF
TRBV29-1	TRBJ2-3	CSVAGDLTGPTDTQYF
TRBV5-1	TRBJ2-1	CASSLGQGGGDEQFF
TRBV30	TRBJ1-6	CAWSGTKGQVHF
TRBV5-4	TRBJ2-1	CASSLGRGAGNEQFF
TRBV4-1	TRBJ2-1	CASSQEQDYNEQFF
TRBV28	TRBJ2-1	CASSLRGQIYNEQFF
TRBV7-9	TRBJ1-5	CASSLGLGQPQHF
TRBV9	TRBJ2-7	CASSAEGQGPYEQYF
TRBV5-6	TRBJ2-3	CASSRGVEADTQYF
TRBV5-6	TRBJ2-7	CASSLAGTTYEQYF
TRBV2	TRBJ2-7	CASSQGQLLTYEQYF
TRBV6-5	TRBJ2-3	CASSKVTTDTQYF